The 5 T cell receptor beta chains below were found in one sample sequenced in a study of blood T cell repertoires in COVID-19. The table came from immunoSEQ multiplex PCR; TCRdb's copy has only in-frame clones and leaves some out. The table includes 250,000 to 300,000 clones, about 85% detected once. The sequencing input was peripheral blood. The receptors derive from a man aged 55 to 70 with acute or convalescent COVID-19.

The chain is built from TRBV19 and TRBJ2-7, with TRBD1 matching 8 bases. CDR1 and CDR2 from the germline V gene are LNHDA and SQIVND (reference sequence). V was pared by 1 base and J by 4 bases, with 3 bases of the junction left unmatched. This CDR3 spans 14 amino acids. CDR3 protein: CASSIVDRGYEQYF. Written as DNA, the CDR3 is TGTGCCAGTAGTATAGTCGACAGGGGTTACGAGCAGTACTTC.

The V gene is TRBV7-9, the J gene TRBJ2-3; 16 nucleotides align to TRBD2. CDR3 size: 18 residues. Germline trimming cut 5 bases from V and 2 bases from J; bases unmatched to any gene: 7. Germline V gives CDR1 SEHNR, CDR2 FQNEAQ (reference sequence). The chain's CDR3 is CASSTGLAGGYSTDTQYF. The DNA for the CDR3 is TGTGCCAGCAGCACGGGACTAGCGGGGGGGTACTCCACAGATACGCAGTATTTT.

CDR3: CASSYYGLVTDTQYF. Written as DNA, the CDR3 is TGTGCCAGCAGTTATTATGGACTAGTCACAGATACGCAGTATTTT. This chain joins TRBV6-5 and TRBJ2-3; 7 nucleotides agree with TRBD2. The germline CDR1 and CDR2 sequences are MNHEY and SVGAGI. The CDR3 consists of 15 residues. With 3 bases clipped from V and 2 bases from J, the junction kept 5 bases outside the gene matches.

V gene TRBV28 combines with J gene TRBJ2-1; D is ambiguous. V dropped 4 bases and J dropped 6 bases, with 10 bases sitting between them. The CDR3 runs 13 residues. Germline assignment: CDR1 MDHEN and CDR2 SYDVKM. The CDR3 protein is CASSSPPVNEQFF. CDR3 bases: TGTGCCAGCAGTTCACCGCCGGTCAATGAGCAGTTCTTC. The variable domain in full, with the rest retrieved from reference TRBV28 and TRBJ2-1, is DVKVTQSSRYLVKRTGEKVFLECVQDMDHENMFWYRQDPGLGLRLIYFSYDVKMKEKGDIPEGYSVSREKKERFSLILESASTNQTSMYLCASSSPPVNEQFFGPGTRLTVL.

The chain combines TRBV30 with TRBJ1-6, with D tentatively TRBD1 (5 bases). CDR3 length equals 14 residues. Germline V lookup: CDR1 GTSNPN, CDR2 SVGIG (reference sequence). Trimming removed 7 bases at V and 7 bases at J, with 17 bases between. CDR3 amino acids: CAFFRRDVNSPLHF. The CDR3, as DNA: TGTGCCTTCTTCCGGCGGGACGTAAATTCACCCCTCCACTTT. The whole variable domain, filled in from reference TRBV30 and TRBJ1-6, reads SQTIHQWPATLVQPVGSPLSLECTVEGTSNPNLYWYRQAAGRGLQLLFYSVGIGQISSEVPQNLSASRPQDRQFILSSKKLLLSDSGFYLCAFFRRDVNSPLHFGNGTRLTVT.